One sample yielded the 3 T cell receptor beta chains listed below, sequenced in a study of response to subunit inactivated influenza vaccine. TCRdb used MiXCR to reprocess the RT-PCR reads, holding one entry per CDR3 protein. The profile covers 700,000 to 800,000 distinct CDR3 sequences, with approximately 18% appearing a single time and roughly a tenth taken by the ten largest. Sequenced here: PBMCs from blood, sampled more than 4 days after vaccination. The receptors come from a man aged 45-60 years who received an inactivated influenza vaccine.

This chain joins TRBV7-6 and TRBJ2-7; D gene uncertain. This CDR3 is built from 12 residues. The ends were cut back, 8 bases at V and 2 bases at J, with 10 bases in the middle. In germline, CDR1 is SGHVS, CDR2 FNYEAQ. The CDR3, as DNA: TGTGCCAGCGGGGAATCTCCCTACGAGCAGTACTTC. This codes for CASGESPYEQYF.

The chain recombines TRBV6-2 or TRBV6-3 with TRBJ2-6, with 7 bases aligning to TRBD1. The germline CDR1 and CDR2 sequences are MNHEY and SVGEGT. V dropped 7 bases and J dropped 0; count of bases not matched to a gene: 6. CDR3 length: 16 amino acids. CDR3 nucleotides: TGTGCCAGCAAAATGACAGGGCCCTCTGGGGCCAACGTCCTGACTTTC. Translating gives CASKMTGPSGANVLTF.

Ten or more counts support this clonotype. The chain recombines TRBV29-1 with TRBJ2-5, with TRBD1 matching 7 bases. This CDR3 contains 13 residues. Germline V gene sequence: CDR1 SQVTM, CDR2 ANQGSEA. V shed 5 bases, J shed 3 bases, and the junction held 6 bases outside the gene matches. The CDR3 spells CSVSRDRKETQYF. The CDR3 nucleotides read TGCAGCGTTTCCCGGGACAGAAAAGAGACCCAGTACTTC.